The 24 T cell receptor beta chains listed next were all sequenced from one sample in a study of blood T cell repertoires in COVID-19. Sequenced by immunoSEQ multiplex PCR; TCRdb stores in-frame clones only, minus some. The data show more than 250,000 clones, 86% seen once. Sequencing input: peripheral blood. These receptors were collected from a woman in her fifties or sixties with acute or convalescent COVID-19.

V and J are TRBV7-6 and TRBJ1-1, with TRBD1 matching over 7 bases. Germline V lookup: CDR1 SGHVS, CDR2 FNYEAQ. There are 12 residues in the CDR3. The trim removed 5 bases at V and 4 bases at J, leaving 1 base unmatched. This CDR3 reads CASSPGGTEAFF. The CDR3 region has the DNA TGTGCCAGCAGCCCAGGGGGCACTGAAGCTTTCTTT.

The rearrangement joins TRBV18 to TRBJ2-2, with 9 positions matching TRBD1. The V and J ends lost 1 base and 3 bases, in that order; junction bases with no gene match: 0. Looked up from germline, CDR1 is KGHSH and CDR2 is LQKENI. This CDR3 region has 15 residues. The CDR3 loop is CASSPRQGDTGELFF. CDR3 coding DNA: TGTGCCAGCTCACCACGACAGGGGGACACCGGGGAGCTGTTTTTT. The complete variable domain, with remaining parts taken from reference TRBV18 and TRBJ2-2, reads NAGVMQNPRHLVRRRGQEARLRCSPMKGHSHVYWYRQLPEEGLKFMVYLQKENIIDESGMPKERFSAEFPKEGPSILRIQQVVRGDSAAYFCASSPRQGDTGELFFGEGSRLTVL.

The DNA for the CDR3 is TGTGCCAGCAGCGTCCCAGCGGGAGGGAACACCGGGGAGCTGTTTTTT. Protein sequence: CASSVPAGGNTGELFF. V gene TRBV9 combines with J gene TRBJ2-2, with 9 nucleotides matching TRBD2. The CDR3 is made up of 16 amino acids. V shed 2 bases and J 1 base; nucleotides not matched to a gene: 3. CDR1 is SGDLS and CDR2 is YYNGEE in the germline V gene.

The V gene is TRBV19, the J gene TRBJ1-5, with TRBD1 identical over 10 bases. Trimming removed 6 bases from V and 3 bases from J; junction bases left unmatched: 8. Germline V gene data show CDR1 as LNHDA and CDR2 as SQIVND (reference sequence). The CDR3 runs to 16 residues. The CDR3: CASSILGTGDNQPQHF. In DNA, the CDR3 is TGTGCCAGTAGCATTCTAGGGACAGGGGACAATCAGCCCCAGCATTTT.

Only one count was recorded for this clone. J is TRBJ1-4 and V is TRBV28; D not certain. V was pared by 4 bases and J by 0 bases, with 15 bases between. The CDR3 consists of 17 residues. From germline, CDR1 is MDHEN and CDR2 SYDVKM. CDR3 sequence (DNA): TGTGCCAGCAGTTCTCCCCTGGACGGGGCAACTAATGAAAAACTGTTTTTT. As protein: CASSSPLDGATNEKLFF.

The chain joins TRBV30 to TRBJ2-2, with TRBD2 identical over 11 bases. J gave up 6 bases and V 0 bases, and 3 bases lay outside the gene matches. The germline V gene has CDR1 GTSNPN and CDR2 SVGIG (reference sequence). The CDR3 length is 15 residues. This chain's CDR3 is CAWSVLAGEPGELFF. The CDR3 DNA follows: TGTGCCTGGAGTGTACTAGCGGGAGAGCCCGGGGAGCTGTTTTTT.

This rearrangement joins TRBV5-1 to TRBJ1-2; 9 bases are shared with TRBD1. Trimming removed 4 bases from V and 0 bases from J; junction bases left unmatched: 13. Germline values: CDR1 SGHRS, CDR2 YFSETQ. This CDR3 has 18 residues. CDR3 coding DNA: TGCGCCAGCAGCATAGGACCACGACAGGGGGGAGCTAACTATGGCTACACCTTC. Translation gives CASSIGPRQGGANYGYTF.

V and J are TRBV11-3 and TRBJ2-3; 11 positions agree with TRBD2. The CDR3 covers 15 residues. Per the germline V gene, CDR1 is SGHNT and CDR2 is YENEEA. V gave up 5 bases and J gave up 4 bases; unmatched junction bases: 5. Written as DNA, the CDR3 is TGTGCCAGCAGCAACGGACTAGCGGGTTCAGATACGCAGTATTTT. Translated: CASSNGLAGSDTQYF.

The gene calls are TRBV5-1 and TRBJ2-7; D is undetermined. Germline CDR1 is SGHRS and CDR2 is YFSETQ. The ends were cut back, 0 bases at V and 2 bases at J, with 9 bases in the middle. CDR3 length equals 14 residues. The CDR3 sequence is CASSLVGSTYEQYF. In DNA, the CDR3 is TGCGCCAGCAGCTTGGTCGGGTCGACCTACGAGCAGTACTTC.

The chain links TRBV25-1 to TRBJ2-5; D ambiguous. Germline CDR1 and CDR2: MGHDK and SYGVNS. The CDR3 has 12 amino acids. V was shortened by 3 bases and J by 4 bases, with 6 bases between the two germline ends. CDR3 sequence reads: CASSEASETQYF. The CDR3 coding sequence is TGTGCCAGCAGTGAGGCCTCAGAGACCCAGTACTTC. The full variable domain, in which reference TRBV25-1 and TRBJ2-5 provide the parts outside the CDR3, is EADIYQTPRYLVIGTGKKITLECSQTMGHDKMYWYQQDPGMELHLIHYSYGVNSTEKGDLSSESTVSRIRTEHFPLTLESARPSHTSQYLCASSEASETQYFGPGTRLLVL.

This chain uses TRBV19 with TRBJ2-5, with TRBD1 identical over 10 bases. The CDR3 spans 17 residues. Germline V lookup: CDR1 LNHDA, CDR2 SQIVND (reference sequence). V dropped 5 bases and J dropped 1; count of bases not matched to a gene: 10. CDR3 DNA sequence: TGTGCCAGTAGTCCGTGGACAGGGGGTGCCCCCCAAGAGACCCAGTACTTC. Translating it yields CASSPWTGGAPQETQYF.

DNA of the CDR3: TGTGCCAGCTCACTAGCCCAGGGTAAGGGCACTGAAGCTTTCTTT. Translated, it gives CASSLAQGKGTEAFF. V is TRBV18 and J is TRBJ1-1, with D possibly matching TRBD1 (5 bases). The V gene's germline CDR1 is KGHSH and CDR2 LQKENI. V was trimmed by 4 bases and J by 4 bases, leaving 16 bases between them. The CDR3 is 15 residues long.

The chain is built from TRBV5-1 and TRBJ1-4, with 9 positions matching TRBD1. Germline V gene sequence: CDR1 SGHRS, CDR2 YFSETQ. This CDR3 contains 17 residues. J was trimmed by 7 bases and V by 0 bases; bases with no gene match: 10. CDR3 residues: CASSLGTGDRLAEKLFF. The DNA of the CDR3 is TGCGCCAGCAGCTTGGGGACAGGGGACCGGTTGGCTGAAAAACTGTTTTTT. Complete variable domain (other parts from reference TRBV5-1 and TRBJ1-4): KAGVTQTPRYLIKTRGQQVTLSCSPISGHRSVSWYQQTPGQGLQFLFEYFSETQRNKGNFPGRFSGRQFSNSRSEMNVSTLELGDSALYLCASSLGTGDRLAEKLFFGSGTQLSVL.

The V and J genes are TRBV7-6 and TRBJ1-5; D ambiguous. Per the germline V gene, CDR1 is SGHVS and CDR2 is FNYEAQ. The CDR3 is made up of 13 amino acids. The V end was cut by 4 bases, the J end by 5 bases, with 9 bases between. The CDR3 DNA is TGTGCCAGCAGCTCGCGAACGGATCAGCCCCAGCATTTT. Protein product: CASSSRTDQPQHF. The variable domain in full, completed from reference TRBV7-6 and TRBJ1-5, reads GAGVSQSPRYKVTKRGQDVALRCDPISGHVSLYWYRQALGQGPEFLTYFNYEAQQDKSGLPNDRFSAERPEGSISTLTIQRTEQRDSAMYRCASSSRTDQPQHFGDGTRLSIL.

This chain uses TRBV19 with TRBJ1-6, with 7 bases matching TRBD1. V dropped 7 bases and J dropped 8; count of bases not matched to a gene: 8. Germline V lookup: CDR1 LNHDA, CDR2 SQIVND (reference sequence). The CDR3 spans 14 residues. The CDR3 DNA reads TGTGCCAGTACTGACAGGGTTGGGGATTCACCCCTCCACTTT. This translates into CASTDRVGDSPLHF. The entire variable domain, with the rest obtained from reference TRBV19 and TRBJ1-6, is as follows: DGGITQSPKYLFRKEGQNVTLSCEQNLNHDAMYWYRQDPGQGLRLIYYSQIVNDFQKGDIAEGYSVSREKKESFPLTVTSAQKNPTAFYLCASTDRVGDSPLHFGNGTRLTVT.

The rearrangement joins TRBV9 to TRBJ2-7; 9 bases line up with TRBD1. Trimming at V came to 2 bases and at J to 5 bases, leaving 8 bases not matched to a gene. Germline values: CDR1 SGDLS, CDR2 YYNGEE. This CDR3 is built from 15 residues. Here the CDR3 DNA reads TGTGCCAGCAGCGTGACCGGGACAGGGAATGACGAGCAGTACTTC. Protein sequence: CASSVTGTGNDEQYF.

The CDR3 sequence: CASSSGWNEQFF. CDR3 DNA sequence: TGTGCCAGCAGTTCGGGGTGGAATGAGCAGTTCTTC. The V and J genes are TRBV12-3 or TRBV12-4 and TRBJ2-1, with D possibly TRBD2 on 5 matching bases. The CDR3 covers 12 residues. V lost 4 bases, J lost 7 bases, and 8 bases lay in between.

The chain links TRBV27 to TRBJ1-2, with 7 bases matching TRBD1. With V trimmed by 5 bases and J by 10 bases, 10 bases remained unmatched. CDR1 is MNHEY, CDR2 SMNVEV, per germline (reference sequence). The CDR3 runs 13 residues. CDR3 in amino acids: CASSPGTVRVYTF. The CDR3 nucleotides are TGTGCCAGCAGTCCGGGGACAGTTAGGGTCTACACCTTC.

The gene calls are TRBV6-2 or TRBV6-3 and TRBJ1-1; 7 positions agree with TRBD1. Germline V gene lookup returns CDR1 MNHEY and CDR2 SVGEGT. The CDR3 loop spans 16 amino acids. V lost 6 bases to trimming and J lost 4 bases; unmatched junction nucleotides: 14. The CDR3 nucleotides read TGTGCCAGCAGCCGCGGTTGGAGGGGGCAGGGCACTGAAGCTTTCTTT. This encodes CASSRGWRGQGTEAFF.

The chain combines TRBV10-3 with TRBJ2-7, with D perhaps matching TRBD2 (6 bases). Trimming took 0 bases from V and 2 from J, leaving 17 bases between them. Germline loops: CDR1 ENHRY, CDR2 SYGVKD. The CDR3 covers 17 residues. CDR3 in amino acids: CAISESTRGLVPYEQYF. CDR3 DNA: TGTGCCATCAGTGAGTCGACGCGGGGACTGGTCCCCTACGAGCAGTACTTC.

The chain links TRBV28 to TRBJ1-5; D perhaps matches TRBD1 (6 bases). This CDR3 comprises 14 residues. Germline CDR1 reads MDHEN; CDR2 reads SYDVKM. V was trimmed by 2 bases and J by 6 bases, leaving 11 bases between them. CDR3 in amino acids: CASSLGGATQPQHF. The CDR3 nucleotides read TGTGCCAGCAGTTTAGGGGGGGCGACTCAGCCCCAGCATTTT.

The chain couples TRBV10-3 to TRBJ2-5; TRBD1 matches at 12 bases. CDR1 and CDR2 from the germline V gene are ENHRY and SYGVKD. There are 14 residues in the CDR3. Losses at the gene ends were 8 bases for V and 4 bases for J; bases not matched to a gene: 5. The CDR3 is CAIGGGQGAETQYF. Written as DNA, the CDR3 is TGTGCCATCGGAGGGGGACAGGGGGCAGAGACCCAGTACTTC.

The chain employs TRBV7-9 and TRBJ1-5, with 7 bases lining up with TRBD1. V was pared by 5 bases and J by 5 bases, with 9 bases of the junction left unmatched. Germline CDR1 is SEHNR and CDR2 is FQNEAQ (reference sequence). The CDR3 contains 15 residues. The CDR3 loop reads CASSRQGSTDQPQHF. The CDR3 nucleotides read TGTGCCAGCAGCCGACAGGGCTCTACGGATCAGCCCCAGCATTTT.

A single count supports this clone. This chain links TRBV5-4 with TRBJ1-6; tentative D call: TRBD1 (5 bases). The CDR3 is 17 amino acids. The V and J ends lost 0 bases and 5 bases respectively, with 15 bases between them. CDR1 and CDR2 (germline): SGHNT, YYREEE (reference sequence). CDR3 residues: CASSLGVGRDHNSPLHF. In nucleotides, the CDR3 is TGTGCCAGCAGCTTGGGTGTGGGCAGGGATCATAATTCACCCCTCCACTTT.